This record looks at one TCR beta chain sequence and its context. This sample stems from a study of sequential checkpoint blockade in melanoma. Only in-frame clones appear in the TCRdb table, and some are missing; sequencing was by immunoSEQ multiplex PCR. The table has some 13,000 clones, around 72% seen once. Treatment defined: randomized to nivolumab then ipilimumab (arm A) or the reverse (arm B). This CDR3 region has 16 residues. With 3 bases clipped from V and 3 bases from J, the junction kept 8 bases outside the gene matches. CDR1 is LNHDA, CDR2 SQIVND, per germline (reference sequence). V usage is TRBV19 and J usage is TRBJ2-7; 10 bases match TRBD1. The sequence was collected from a human donor with melanoma. This material consisted of CD8+ T cells sorted from blood (inferred from file names), taken from a patient given nivolumab and ipilimumab in sequence. As DNA, the CDR3 is TGTGCCAGTAGTATGGGGACAGGGGTAAACATCTACGAGCAGTACTTC. Translation gives CASSMGTGVNIYEQYF. The whole variable domain, remainder taken from reference TRBV19 and TRBJ2-7, is DGGITQSPKYLFRKEGQNVTLSCEQNLNHDAMYWYRQDPGQGLRLIYYSQIVNDFQKGDIAEGYSVSREKKESFPLTVTSAQKNPTAFYLCASSMGTGVNIYEQYFGPGTRLTVT.